A selection of T cell receptor beta chains follows, all from one sample in a study of T-cell memory formation after mild COVID-19. TCRdb reprocessed the 5' RACE reads with MiXCR, giving one entry per CDR3 protein. This table holds about 390,000 distinct CDR3 sequences, around 21% found once. Material: PBMCs or a T cell subset sorted from them (not recorded which). The receptors were gathered from an adult woman who had mild COVID-19 (a few samples of this study predate the infection). Cell type and time point are not known. CDR3s leave out the opening cysteine and the closing phenylalanine or tryptophan.

V,J,CDR3
TRBV24-1,TRBJ2-3,ATPWASGSSTDTQY
TRBV5-5,TRBJ2-7,ASSLSGAASYEQY
TRBV7-8,TRBJ2-7,ASSFGEVRGYEQY
TRBV5-1,TRBJ2-3,ASSGTSPPDTQY
TRBV16,TRBJ2-7,ATGDTAGSYEQY
TRBV20-1,TRBJ1-1,SARDPRYETEAF
TRBV5-1,TRBJ1-3,ASSLTGVGNTIY
TRBV7-8,TRBJ1-4,ASSWDSGHEKLF
TRBV4-3,TRBJ1-2,ASSQEWTATGHSYGYT
TRBV12-3/TRBV12-4,TRBJ1-6,ASSPAGFNSPLH
TRBV15,TRBJ2-7,ATSTLGGVAAKRDEQY
TRBV4-3,TRBJ2-1,ASSQDRPESSYNEQF
TRBV12-5,TRBJ2-7,ASGPGLAGEEQY
TRBV29-1,TRBJ1-2,SVVTGINGYT
TRBV4-1,TRBJ1-4,ATKPRGSGTNEKLF
TRBV30,TRBJ1-5,AWSSRQGSNQPQH
TRBV5-6,TRBJ2-3,ASSFAAAGDTQY
TRBV18,TRBJ1-5,ASSPVKGNQPQH
TRBV29-1,TRBJ2-7,SVEDHETGDYEQY
TRBV20-1,TRBJ2-1,SARERDSLEQF
TRBV27,TRBJ2-7,ASGVAYEQY
TRBV4-2,TRBJ2-1,ASSPGPRARGGLYNQQF
TRBV9,TRBJ2-3,ASSLDGDFTDTQY
TRBV12-3/TRBV12-4,TRBJ2-3,ASSFLGRTDTQY
TRBV4-1,TRBJ2-5,ASSLVEGHETQY
TRBV6-5,TRBJ1-2,ASRVGAGNGYT
TRBV2,TRBJ1-3,ASSPGLGGNTIY
TRBV3-1,TRBJ2-3,ASSQGEAGKSTDTQY
TRBV7-3,TRBJ1-1,ASSLSGSMNTEAF
TRBV15,TRBJ1-4,ATSRTDRGVGNEKLF
TRBV7-9,TRBJ1-3,ASSPGANSGNTIY
TRBV7-2,TRBJ2-5,ASSPFRVDVQTQY
TRBV4-2,TRBJ2-4,ASSQPREGRDIQY
TRBV7-8,TRBJ1-2,ASSQLGQGVFGYT
TRBV18,TRBJ2-3,ASSPLPGSTDTQY
TRBV10-2,TRBJ2-5,ASKRGVVETQY
TRBV20-1,TRBJ1-5,SADQSGVGQPNQPQH
TRBV14,TRBJ1-1,ASSQGVPPEAF
TRBV7-2,TRBJ1-1,ASRIRPGQGTEAF
TRBV7-2,TRBJ2-1,ASSSRTSGYYNEQF
TRBV5-5,TRBJ2-5,ASEGFADWTQY
TRBV27,TRBJ2-5,ATCRDRD
TRBV12-3/TRBV12-4,TRBJ1-6,ASSVKGGMYSPLH
TRBV29-1,TRBJ1-1,SGDRKNTEAF
TRBV5-1,TRBJ2-5,ASRVRGLGETQY
TRBV29-1,TRBJ1-2,SVEGLAGFGYT
TRBV27,TRBJ2-1,ASSWGLVNEQF
TRBV6-2/TRBV6-3,TRBJ1-1,ASSSRQGSFIGTEAF
TRBV7-9,TRBJ2-5,ASSWDQGIPY